The entry that follows covers one T cell receptor (beta chain) sequence. The antigen remains undetermined. This CDR3 region has 15 residues. Per the germline V gene, CDR1 is LGHNA and CDR2 is YSLEER. The V gene end was trimmed by 4 bases and the J gene end by 5 bases; junction bases not matched to a gene: 7. Assays covered around 10^5 TCR templates per sample. Sequenced by immunoSEQ multiplex PCR; TCRdb stores in-frame clones only, minus some. This table holds some 120,000 clones, about 94% found once. The sample belongs to a study of siplizumab effects on memory and regulatory T cells. Study results and limitations: Sequences that were alloreactive and traceable to unstimulated CD4+ memory cells were significantly reduced by siplizumab. Tregs that proliferated in siplizumab cultures did not have their suppressive function confirmed.

The clonotype was recovered from a human donor in good health. Sequencing used non-Treg CD4+ T cells sorted from blood. The chain carries TRBV4-3 and TRBJ1-2, with 10 positions matching TRBD1. The CDR3 loop is CASSPGDRGRYGYTF. In nucleotides, the CDR3 is TGCGCCAGCAGCCCAGGGGACAGGGGACGATATGGCTACACCTTC.